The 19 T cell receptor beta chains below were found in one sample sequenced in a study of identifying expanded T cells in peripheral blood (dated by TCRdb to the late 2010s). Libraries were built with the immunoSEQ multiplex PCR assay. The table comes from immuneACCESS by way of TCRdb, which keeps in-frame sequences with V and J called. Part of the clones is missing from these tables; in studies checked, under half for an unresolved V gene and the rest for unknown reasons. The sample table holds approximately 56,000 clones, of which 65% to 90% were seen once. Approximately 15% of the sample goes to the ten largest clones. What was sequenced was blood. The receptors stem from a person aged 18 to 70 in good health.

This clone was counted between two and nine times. The CDR3 bases are TGCGCCAGCAGTGCCCCCCGGGCCTCTGGAAACACCATATATTTT. Translation gives CASSAPRASGNTIYF. The chain couples TRBV10-1 to TRBJ1-3; D remains ambiguous. Germline values: CDR1 WNHNN, CDR2 SYGVQD (reference sequence). This CDR3 comprises 15 residues. The V end lost 4 bases, the J end lost 0 bases, and 10 bases lay between the germline ends.

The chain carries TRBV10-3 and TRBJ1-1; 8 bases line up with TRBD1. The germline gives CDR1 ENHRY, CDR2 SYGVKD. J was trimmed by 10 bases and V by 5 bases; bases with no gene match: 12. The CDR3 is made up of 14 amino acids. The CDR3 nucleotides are TGTGCCATCAGTAGAGACGGACAGGGTCGGGGAGCTTTCTTT. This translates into CAISRDGQGRGAFF.

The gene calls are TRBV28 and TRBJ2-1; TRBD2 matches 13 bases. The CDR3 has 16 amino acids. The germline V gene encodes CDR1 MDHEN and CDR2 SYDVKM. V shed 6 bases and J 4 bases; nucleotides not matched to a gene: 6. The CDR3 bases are TGTGCCAGCAGCGGGACTAGCGGGGCTTCTTACAATGAGCAGTTCTTC. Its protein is CASSGTSGASYNEQFF.

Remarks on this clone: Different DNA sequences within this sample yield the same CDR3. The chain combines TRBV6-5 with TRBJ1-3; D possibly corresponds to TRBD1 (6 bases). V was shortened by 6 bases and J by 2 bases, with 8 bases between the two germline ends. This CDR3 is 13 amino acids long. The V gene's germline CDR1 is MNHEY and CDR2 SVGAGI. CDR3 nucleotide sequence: TGTGCCAGCAGCACAGGGACTGGAAACACCATATATTTT. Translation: CASSTGTGNTIYF.

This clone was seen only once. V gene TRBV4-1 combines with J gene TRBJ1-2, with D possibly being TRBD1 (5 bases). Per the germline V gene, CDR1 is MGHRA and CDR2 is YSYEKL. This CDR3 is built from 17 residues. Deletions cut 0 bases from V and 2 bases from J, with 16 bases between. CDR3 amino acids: CASSQDLTVGINYGYTF. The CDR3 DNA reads TGCGCCAGCAGCCAAGATCTGACAGTGGGTATAAACTATGGCTACACCTTC.

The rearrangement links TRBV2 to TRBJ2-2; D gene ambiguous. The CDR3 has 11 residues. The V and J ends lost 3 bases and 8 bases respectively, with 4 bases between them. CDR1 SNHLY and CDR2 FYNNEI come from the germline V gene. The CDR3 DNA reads TGTGCCAGCAGTGATCCGGGGGAGCTGTTTTTT. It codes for CASSDPGELFF.

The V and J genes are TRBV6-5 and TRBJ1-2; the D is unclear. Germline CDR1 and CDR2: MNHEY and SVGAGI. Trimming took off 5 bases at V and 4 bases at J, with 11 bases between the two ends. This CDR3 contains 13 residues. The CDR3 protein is CASSNAAFYGYTF. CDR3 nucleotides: TGTGCCAGCAGTAATGCCGCCTTCTATGGCTACACCTTC.

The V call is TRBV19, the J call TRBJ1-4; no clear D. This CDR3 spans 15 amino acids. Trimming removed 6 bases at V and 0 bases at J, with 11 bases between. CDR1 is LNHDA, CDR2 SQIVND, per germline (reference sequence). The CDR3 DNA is TGTGCCAGTAGCCTCCTGGGTGCAACTAATGAAAAACTGTTTTTT. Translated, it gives CASSLLGATNEKLFF. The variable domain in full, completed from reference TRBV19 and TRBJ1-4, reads DGGITQSPKYLFRKEGQNVTLSCEQNLNHDAMYWYRQDPGQGLRLIYYSQIVNDFQKGDIAEGYSVSREKKESFPLTVTSAQKNPTAFYLCASSLLGATNEKLFFGSGTQLSVL.

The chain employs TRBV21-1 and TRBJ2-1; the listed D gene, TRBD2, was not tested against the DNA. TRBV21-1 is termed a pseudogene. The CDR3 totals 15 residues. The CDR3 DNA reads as TGTGCCAGCAGCAAAGCTGAACGGGTGATGGGTGAGCAGTTCTTC. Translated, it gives CASSKAERVMGEQFF.

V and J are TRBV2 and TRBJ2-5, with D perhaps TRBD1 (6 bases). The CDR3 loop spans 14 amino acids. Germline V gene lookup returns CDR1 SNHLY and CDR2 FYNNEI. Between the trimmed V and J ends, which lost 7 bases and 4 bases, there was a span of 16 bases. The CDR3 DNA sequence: TGTGCCAGCAACAGGGACCTGGAGGCAGAGACCCAGTACTTC. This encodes CASNRDLEAETQYF.

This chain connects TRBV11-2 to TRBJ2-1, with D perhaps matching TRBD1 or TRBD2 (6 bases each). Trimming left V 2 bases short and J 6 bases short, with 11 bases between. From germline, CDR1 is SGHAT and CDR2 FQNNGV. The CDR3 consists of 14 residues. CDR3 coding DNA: TGTGCCAGCAGCTTATCGGGGGCCACCAATGAGCAGTTCTTC. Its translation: CASSLSGATNEQFF. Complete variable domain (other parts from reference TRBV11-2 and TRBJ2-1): EAGVAQSPRYKIIEKRQSVAFWCNPISGHATLYWYQQILGQGPKLLIQFQNNGVVDDSQLPKDRFSAERLKGVDSTLKIQPAKLEDSAVYLCASSLSGATNEQFFGPGTRLTVL.

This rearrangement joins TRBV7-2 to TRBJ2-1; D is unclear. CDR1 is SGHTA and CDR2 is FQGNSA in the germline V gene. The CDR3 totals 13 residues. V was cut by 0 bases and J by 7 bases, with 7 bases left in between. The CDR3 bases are TGTGCCAGCAGCTTAGCCCCTTCGAATGAGCAGTTCTTC. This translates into CASSLAPSNEQFF.

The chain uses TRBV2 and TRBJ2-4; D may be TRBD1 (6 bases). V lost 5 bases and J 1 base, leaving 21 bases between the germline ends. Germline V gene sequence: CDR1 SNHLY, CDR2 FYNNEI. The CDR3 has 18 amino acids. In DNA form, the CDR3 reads TGTGCCAGCAGTTTTAACCAACAGGGTAGTATGGCCAAAAACATTCAGTACTTC. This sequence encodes CASSFNQQGSMAKNIQYF.

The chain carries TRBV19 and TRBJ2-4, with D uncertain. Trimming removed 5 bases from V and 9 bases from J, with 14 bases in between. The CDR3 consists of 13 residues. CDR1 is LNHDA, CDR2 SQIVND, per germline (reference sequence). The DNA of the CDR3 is TGTGCCAGTAGTTCCGGGCTTTCCCTCATTCAGTACTTC. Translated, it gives CASSSGLSLIQYF.

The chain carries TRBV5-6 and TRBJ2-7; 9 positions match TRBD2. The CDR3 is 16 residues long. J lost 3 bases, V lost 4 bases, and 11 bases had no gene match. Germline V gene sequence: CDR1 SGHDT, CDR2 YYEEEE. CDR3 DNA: TGTGCCAGCAGCCGGCCGGGACTAGCCCTCCTCTACGAGCAGTACTTC. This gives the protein CASSRPGLALLYEQYF.

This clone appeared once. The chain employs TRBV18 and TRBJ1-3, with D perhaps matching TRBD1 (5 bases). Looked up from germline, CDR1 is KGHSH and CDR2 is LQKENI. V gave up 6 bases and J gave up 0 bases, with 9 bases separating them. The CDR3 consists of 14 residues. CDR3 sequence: CASSPGTSGNTIYF. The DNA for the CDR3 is TGTGCCAGCTCTCCAGGGACCTCTGGAAACACCATATATTTT.

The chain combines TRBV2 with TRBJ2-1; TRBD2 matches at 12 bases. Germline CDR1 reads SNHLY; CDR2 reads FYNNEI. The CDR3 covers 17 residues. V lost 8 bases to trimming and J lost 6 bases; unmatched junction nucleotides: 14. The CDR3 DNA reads TGTGCCAGCTCGGCTAGCGGGAGGGCCCGACAGTTCAATGAGCAGTTCTTC. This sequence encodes CASSASGRARQFNEQFF. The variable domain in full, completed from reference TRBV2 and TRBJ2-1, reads EPEVTQTPSHQVTQMGQEVILRCVPISNHLYFYWYRQILGQKVEFLVSFYNNEISEKSEIFDDQFSVERPDGSNFTLKIRSTKLEDSAMYFCASSASGRARQFNEQFFGPGTRLTVL.

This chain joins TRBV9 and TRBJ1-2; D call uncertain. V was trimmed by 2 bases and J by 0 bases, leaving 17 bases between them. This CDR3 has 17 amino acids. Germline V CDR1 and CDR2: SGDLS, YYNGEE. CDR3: CASSVHRAPLPNYGYTF. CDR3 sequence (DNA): TGTGCCAGCAGCGTCCATAGGGCCCCGCTTCCTAACTATGGCTACACCTTC.

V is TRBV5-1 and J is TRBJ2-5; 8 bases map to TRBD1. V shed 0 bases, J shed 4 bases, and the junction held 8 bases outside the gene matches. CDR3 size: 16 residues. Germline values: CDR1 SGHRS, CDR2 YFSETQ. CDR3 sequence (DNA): TGCGCCAGCAGCTTGGGGCCCAGGGGGCGTTCAGAGACCCAGTACTTC. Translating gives CASSLGPRGRSETQYF.